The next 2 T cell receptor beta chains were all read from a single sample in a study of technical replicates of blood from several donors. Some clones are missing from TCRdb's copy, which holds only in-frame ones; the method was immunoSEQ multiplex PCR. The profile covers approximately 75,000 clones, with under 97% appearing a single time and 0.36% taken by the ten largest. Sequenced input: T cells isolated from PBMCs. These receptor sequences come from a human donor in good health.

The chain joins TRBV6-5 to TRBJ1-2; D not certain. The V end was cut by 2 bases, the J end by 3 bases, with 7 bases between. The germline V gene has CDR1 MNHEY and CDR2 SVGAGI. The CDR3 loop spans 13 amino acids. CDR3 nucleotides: TGTGCCAGCAGTTACGTACAGTACTATGGCTACACCTTC. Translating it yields CASSYVQYYGYTF.

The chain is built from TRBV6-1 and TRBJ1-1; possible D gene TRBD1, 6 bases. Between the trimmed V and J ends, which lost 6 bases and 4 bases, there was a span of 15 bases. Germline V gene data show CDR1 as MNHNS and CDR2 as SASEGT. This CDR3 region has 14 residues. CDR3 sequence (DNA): TGTGCCAGCAGGATACAGGAAGGGGGCACTGAAGCTTTCTTT. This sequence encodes CASRIQEGGTEAFF.